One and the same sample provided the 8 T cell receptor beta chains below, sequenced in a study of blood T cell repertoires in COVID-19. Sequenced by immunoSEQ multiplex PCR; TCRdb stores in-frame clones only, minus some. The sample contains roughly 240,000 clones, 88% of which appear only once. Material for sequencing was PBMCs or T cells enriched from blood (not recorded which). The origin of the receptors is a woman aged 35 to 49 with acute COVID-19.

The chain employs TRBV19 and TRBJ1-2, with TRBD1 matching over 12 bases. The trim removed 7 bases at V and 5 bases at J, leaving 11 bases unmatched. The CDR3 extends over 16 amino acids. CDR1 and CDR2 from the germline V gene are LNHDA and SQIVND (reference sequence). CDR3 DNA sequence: TGTGCCAGTAACCCAAGCCCGGGACAGGGGGCTTATGGCTACACCTTC. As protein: CASNPSPGQGAYGYTF.

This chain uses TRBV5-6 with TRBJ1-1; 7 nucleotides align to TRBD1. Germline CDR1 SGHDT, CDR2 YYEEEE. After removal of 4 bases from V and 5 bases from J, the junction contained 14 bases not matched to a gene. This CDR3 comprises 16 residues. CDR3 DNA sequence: TGTGCCAGCAGCCCCCAGGGGGGTCGAGGGGGGACTGAAGCTTTCTTT. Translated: CASSPQGGRGGTEAFF.

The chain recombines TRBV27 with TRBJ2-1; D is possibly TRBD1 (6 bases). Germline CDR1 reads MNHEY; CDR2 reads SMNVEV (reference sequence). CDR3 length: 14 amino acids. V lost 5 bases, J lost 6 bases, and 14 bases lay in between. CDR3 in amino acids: CASSPLDRPNEQFF. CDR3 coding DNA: TGTGCCAGCAGTCCCCTGGACAGACCCAATGAGCAGTTCTTC.

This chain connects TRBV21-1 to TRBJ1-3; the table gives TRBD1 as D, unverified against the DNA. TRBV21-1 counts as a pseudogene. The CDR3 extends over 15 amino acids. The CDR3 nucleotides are TGTGCCAGCAGCCAGCACAGGCACTCTGGAAACACCATATATTTT. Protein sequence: CASSQHRHSGNTIYF.

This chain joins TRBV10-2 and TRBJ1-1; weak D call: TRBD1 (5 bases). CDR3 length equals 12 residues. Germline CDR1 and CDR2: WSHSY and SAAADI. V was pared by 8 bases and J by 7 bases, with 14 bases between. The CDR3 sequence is CASLGGDYEAFF. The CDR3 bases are TGCGCCAGCCTAGGTGGGGACTATGAAGCTTTCTTT.

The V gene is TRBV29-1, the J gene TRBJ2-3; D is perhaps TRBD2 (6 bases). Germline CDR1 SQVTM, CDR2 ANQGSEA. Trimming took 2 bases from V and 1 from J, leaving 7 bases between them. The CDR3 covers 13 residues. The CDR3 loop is CSVETGGTDTQYF. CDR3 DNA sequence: TGCAGCGTTGAAACGGGGGGCACAGATACGCAGTATTTT.

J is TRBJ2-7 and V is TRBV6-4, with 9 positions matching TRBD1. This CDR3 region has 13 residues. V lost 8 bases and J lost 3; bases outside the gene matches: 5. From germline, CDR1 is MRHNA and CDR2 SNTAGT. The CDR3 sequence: CASPKTGGYEQYF. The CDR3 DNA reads TGTGCCAGCCCTAAGACAGGGGGCTACGAGCAGTACTTC.

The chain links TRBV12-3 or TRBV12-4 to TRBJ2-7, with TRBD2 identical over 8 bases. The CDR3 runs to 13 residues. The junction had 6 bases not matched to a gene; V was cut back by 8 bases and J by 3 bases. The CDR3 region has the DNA TGTGCCAGCCCGATTAGCGGGAACTACGAGCAGTACGTC. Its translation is CASPISGNYEQYV.